Below, one T cell receptor (beta chain) is given with its context. The sample originates from a study of blood T cell repertoires in COVID-19. Study information: Sources were T cells, B-cell-depleted T cells, or PBMCs; the material itself was cDNA or gDNA.

This CDR3 spans 13 amino acids. V was clipped by 6 bases and J by 2 bases, with 10 bases between them. CDR1 MNHNY and CDR2 SVGAGI come from the germline V gene (reference sequence). Data came from immunoSEQ multiplex PCR; TCRdb stores just in-frame clones and leaves some out. The sample carries about 220,000 clones, roughly 80% recorded once. The V call is TRBV6-6, the J call TRBJ1-2, with D maybe TRBD1 (5 bases). Sequenced sample: peripheral blood. The receptor's source is a human donor in a cohort sampled during active COVID-19. This CDR3 reads CASRPDRNYGYTF. The CDR3 DNA is TGTGCCAGCAGACCCGACAGAAACTATGGCTACACCTTC.